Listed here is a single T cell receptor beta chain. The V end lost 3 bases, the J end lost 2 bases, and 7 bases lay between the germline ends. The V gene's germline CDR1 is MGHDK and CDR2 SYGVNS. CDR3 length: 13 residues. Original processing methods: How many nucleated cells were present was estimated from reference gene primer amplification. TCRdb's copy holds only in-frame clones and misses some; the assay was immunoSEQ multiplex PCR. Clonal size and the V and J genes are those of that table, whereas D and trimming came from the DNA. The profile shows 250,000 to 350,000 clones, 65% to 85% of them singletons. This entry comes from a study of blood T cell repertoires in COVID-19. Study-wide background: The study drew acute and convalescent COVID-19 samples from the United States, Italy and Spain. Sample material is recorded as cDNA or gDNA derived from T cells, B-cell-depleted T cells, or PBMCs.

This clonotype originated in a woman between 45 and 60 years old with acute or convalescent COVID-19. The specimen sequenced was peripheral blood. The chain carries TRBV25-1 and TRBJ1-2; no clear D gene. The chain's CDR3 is CASSESRNYGYTF. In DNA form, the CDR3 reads TGTGCCAGCAGTGAGTCCCGGAACTATGGCTACACCTTC.